A selection of T cell receptor beta chains follows, all from one sample in a study of blood T cell repertoires in COVID-19. The table came from immunoSEQ multiplex PCR; TCRdb's copy has only in-frame clones and leaves some out. The sample includes more than 100,000 clones, about four fifths seen only once; the top ten take about 1.5%. Sequenced sample: peripheral blood. The source is a man aged 55 to 69 with acute or convalescent COVID-19. The CDR3 runs from the conserved cysteine through the conserved F or W. The D gene is left open where the match is weak. The size entry is marked missing in some rows and otherwise reads once, few, many or a size class.

clone size	V gene	J gene	D gene	CDR3 DNA	CDR3 protein
NA	TRBV7-9	TRBJ2-2	NA	TGTGCCAGCAGCTTACGCAGGTTTGACACCGGGGAGCTGTTTTTT	CASSLRRFDTGELFF
NA	TRBV27	TRBJ1-5	NA	TGTGCCAGCAGCGTTGCGGGGTTGAAGAATCAGCCCCAGCATTTT	CASSVAGLKNQPQHF
NA	TRBV29-1	TRBJ1-2	NA	TGCAGCGTTGAAGGTGATGTCAACTACTATGGCTACACCTTC	CSVEGDVNYYGYTF
few	TRBV19	TRBJ1-5	NA	TGTGCCAGTAGTTTAGGAGCCAGCAATCAGCCCCAGCATTTT	CASSLGASNQPQHF
NA	TRBV6-2/TRBV6-3	TRBJ1-1	TRBD1	TGTGCCAGCAGCCGTGCTGGGGGCCCCGCAGGGGGCCGGGACACTGAAGCTTTCTTT	CASSRAGGPAGGRDTEAFF
NA	TRBV5-1	TRBJ1-1	NA	TGCGCCAGCAGCTTGGGACAGGACACTGAAGCTTTCTTT	CASSLGQDTEAFF
NA	TRBV7-2	TRBJ2-3	NA	TGTGCCAGCAGCTTGTACAGGATTGGCACAGATACGCAGTATTTT	CASSLYRIGTDTQYF
NA	TRBV28	TRBJ2-1	TRBD2	TGTGCCAGCAGTCTTAGCGGGAGGGCCCGATTTGAGCAGTTCTTC	CASSLSGRARFEQFF
NA	TRBV14	TRBJ1-2	NA	TGTGCCAGCAGCCAAGCCGGGAGTTATGGCTACACCTTC	CASSQAGSYGYTF
NA	TRBV7-8	TRBJ2-1	TRBD2	TGTGCCAGCAGCTTAGTGAACGGGAGGAGGAATGAGCAGTTCTTC	CASSLVNGRRNEQFF
once	TRBV7-2	TRBJ2-7	TRBD2	TGTGCCAGCAGTAAAGCGGGGCCCCTCGAGCAGTACTTC	CASSKAGPLEQYF
NA	TRBV5-6	TRBJ2-7	TRBD1	TGTGCCAGCAGCAACGACAGGGCCTACGAGCAGTACTTC	CASSNDRAYEQYF
NA	TRBV7-3	TRBJ2-7	NA	TGTGCCAGCAGCGAAAGTAACGGTGGGGGGTCCGAGCAGTACTTC	CASSESNGGGSEQYF
NA	TRBV29-1	TRBJ1-3	NA	TGCAGCGTTGATGTCTTTGAGACGGGCTCTGGAAACACCATATATTTT	CSVDVFETGSGNTIYF
few	TRBV5-4	TRBJ2-7	NA	TGTGCCAGCAGCGCCGGCTACGAGCAGTACTTC	CASSAGYEQYF
few	TRBV24-1	TRBJ2-5	NA	TGTGCCACCAGTGGGGCTCAGGGCCCGTACCAAGAGACCCAGTACTTC	CATSGAQGPYQETQYF
NA	TRBV27	TRBJ1-1	NA	TGTGCCATAAAGAGGACAGTTATGAACACTGAAGCTTTCTTT	CAIKRTVMNTEAFF
NA	TRBV30	TRBJ1-1	NA	TGTGCCTGGAGTAGGGACATCTTCACTGAAGCTTTCTTT	CAWSRDIFTEAFF
once	TRBV2	TRBJ2-7	TRBD2	TGTGCCAGCAGTGTGGAACTAGCGGGGAGTGAGCAGTACTTC	CASSVELAGSEQYF
NA	TRBV27	TRBJ1-5	TRBD1	TGTGCCAGCAGTCCCGGCAGGGGGCCCCATCAGCCCCAGCATTTT	CASSPGRGPHQPQHF
NA	TRBV5-1	TRBJ1-2	NA	TGCGCCAGCAGCTCCGGAGCTAACTATGGCTACACCTTC	CASSSGANYGYTF
NA	TRBV19	TRBJ2-7	TRBD2	TGTGCCAGTAGTCCCCAGCGGGAGGGTTACGAGCAGTACTTC	CASSPQREGYEQYF
few	TRBV6-5	TRBJ1-2	TRBD1	TGTGCCAGCAGCCTGACAGGGGGCCTTTCTGGCTACACCTTC	CASSLTGGLSGYTF
NA	TRBV9	TRBJ2-3	TRBD2	TGTGCCAGCAGCGAACACCCTAGCGGGGGGATAGATACGCAGTATTTT	CASSEHPSGGIDTQYF
NA	TRBV19	TRBJ2-2	NA	TGTGCCAGTAGTATAGTTGCCAGGGTAAACGGGGAGCTGTTTTTT	CASSIVARVNGELFF
NA	TRBV7-8	TRBJ2-3	NA	TGTGCCAGCAGCTTAGTGTCGGAGCCAGATACGCAGTATTTT	CASSLVSEPDTQYF
NA	TRBV27	TRBJ1-2	NA	TGTGCCAGCAGTCCTTGGGGAGGGGCCTATGGCTACACCTTC	CASSPWGGAYGYTF
NA	TRBV10-3	TRBJ2-2	TRBD1	TGTGCCATCGGGGGACAGGGTGACACCGGGGAGCTGTTTTTT	CAIGGQGDTGELFF
NA	TRBV15	TRBJ2-1	NA	TGTGCCACCAGCAGGGGTAACGCGCGGGAGCAGTTCTTC	CATSRGNAREQFF
NA	TRBV2	TRBJ2-2	TRBD1	TGTGCCAGCAGTGCACTGAGACAGGGACCGGACACCGGGGAGCTGTTTTTT	CASSALRQGPDTGELFF
NA	TRBV6-6	TRBJ2-7	TRBD1	TGTGCCAGCAGTTACTCCCCAGGGGGCATGGGCTACGAGCAGTACTTC	CASSYSPGGMGYEQYF
NA	TRBV2	TRBJ1-1	TRBD1	TGTGCCAGCAGGACAGGGGCCACACTGAAGGCTTTCTTT	CASRTGATLKAFF
once	TRBV5-1	TRBJ2-3	NA	TGCGCCAGCACGGTAACCAGCGGGAGCACAGATACGCAGTATTTT	CASTVTSGSTDTQYF
once	TRBV10-3	TRBJ1-2	TRBD1	TGTGCCGTCAGTAAAACGACAGGGGATGGCTACACCTTC	CAVSKTTGDGYTF
NA	TRBV5-6	TRBJ2-1	NA	TGTGCCAGCAGCTTGAGGCTAGGGAGCTCCTACAATGAGCAGTTCTTC	CASSLRLGSSYNEQFF
NA	TRBV2	TRBJ2-3	TRBD2	TGTGCCAGCAGTGAAGCGCAAGGAGCGGGGGGGCGGGATACGCAGTATTTT	CASSEAQGAGGRDTQYF
few	TRBV2	TRBJ2-7	TRBD1	TGTGCCAGACAGACAGGGGGTTCCTACGAGCAGTACTTC	CARQTGGSYEQYF
NA	TRBV27	TRBJ1-3	NA	TGTGCCAGCAGTCCAAGAGGGGGAGGGAATTTTGGAAACACCATATATTTT	CASSPRGGGNFGNTIYF
NA	TRBV11-1	TRBJ2-5	NA	TGTGCCAGCAGCTTAGACGGGGGGCGCCTCAGAGAGACCCAGTACTTC	CASSLDGGRLRETQYF
NA	TRBV5-1	TRBJ2-2	NA	TGCGCCAGCAGCTGGGGGACTTACACCGGGGAGCTGTTTTTT	CASSWGTYTGELFF
NA	TRBV2	TRBJ2-7	NA	TGTGCCAGCAGTGACGGAGGACAGATATACGAGCAGTACTTC	CASSDGGQIYEQYF
NA	TRBV28	TRBJ1-2	NA	TGTGCCAGCAGTTTGTTCGCAGGGGCTACCGACTATGGCTACACCTTC	CASSLFAGATDYGYTF
NA	TRBV6-5	TRBJ2-2	TRBD1	TGTGCCACAGACAGGGTTAGAACCGGGGAGCTGTTTTTT	CATDRVRTGELFF
NA	TRBV5-1	TRBJ2-1	TRBD2	TGCGCCAGCTCTCCTAGCGGGGAGTACAATGAGCAGTTCTTC	CASSPSGEYNEQFF
once	TRBV9	TRBJ2-5	TRBD2	TGTGCCAGCAGCGTATTGGCTAGCGGGGGGCCGTACCAAGAGACCCAGTACTTC	CASSVLASGGPYQETQYF
NA	TRBV12-3/TRBV12-4	TRBJ1-1	NA	TGTGCCAGCAGCATGAACACTGAAGCTTTCTTT	CASSMNTEAFF
NA	TRBV5-4	TRBJ2-5	NA	TGTGCCAGCAGCTCCACCCCCGGGAGCCAAGAGACCCAGTACTTC	CASSSTPGSQETQYF
NA	TRBV19	TRBJ1-2	NA	TGTGCCAGTACCAGAGGGGGTTTGTATGGCTACACCTTC	CASTRGGLYGYTF
NA	TRBV12-3/TRBV12-4	TRBJ2-5	TRBD1	TGTGCCAGCAGTCAGGGGGAATGGGAGACCCAGTACTTC	CASSQGEWETQYF
NA	TRBV27	TRBJ2-5	NA	TGTGCCAGCAGTTTGGGGCCGCTAGGGGAGACCCAGTACTTC	CASSLGPLGETQYF
NA	TRBV25-1	TRBJ1-2	TRBD1	TGTGCCAGCAGTGGGGGACAGGGTTCGGGCTATGGCTACACCTTC	CASSGGQGSGYGYTF
NA	TRBV14	TRBJ2-1	NA	TGTGCCAGCAGCCAAGATCTGACAGCCTTCCAGTTCTTC	CASSQDLTAFQFF